The clone carrying this T cell receptor (beta chain) was observed a few times. The antigen remains unidentified. This entry is derived from a study of response to subunit inactivated influenza vaccine. Study results and limitations: The authors suggested that few new T cells are recruited per seasonal influenza vaccination.

The CDR3 has 15 residues. V lost 6 bases and J lost 0; bases outside the gene matches: 11. Germline V lookup: CDR1 DFQATT, CDR2 SNEGSKA (reference sequence). TCRdb itself ran the RT-PCR reads through MiXCR, one entry per CDR3 protein. In the table there are about 160,000 distinct CDR3 sequences, around 9.9% of which are singletons. This TCR was sampled from a man aged 50-59 years who received an inactivated influenza vaccine. V usage is TRBV20-1 and J usage is TRBJ2-7; 7 nucleotides match TRBD1. Source: non-naive T cells sorted from PBMCs, taken about 40 days after vaccination. This chain's CDR3 is CSAQTGTAVSYEQYF. Here the CDR3 DNA reads TGCAGTGCCCAAACCGGGACAGCCGTCTCCTACGAGCAGTACTTC.